This TCR beta chain was recovered during a study of cytomegalovirus exposure and HLA in healthy donors. Across the whole study: Caucasian-associated ancestry cluster membership applied to over 80% of a few hundred genotyped donors.

Primers: 60 Vbeta forward and 13 Jbeta reverse. TCRdb's copy holds only in-frame clones and misses some; the assay was immunoSEQ multiplex PCR. The table lists more than 90,000 clones, 75% of them singletons. The CDR3 sequence is 15 residues long. Losses at the gene ends were 3 bases for V and 5 bases for J; bases not matched to a gene: 6. Germline CDR1 and CDR2: MGHRA and YSYEKL. The sequence derives from a man between 50 and 59 years old in good health and CMV-seronegative. V gene TRBV4-1 combines with J gene TRBJ2-3, with TRBD2 matching 9 bases. Sequenced: PBMCs. The CDR3 region is CASSQMTSGRDTQYF. DNA of the CDR3: TGCGCCAGCAGCCAGATGACTAGCGGTCGAGATACGCAGTATTTT.